This is a list of T cell receptor beta chains from one sample in a study of control samples from healthy donors and cancer patients. Profiling relied on immunoSEQ multiplex PCR, and the TCRdb table lists in-frame clones only, not all of them. The sample yields 85,000 to 120,000 clones, 92% seen once. Sequencing was carried out using blood. All receptors come from a woman between 18 and 29 years old in good health. Both conserved end residues are part of each CDR3. The D gene is left open where the match is weak. Some rows have no size entry. The others give once, few or many, or a class for an expanded clone.

D gene: .; clone size: few; V gene: TRBV6-4; J gene: TRBJ1-5; CDR3 protein: CASGPGGNQPQHF; CDR3 DNA: TGTGCCAGCGGCCCTGGGGGCAATCAGCCCCAGCATTTT
D gene: TRBD2; clone size: .; V gene: TRBV6-2/TRBV6-3; J gene: TRBJ2-7; CDR3 protein: CASSYDLAGSYEQYF; CDR3 DNA: TGTGCCAGCAGTTACGACCTAGCGGGCTCCTACGAGCAGTACTTC
D gene: .; clone size: .; V gene: TRBV14; J gene: TRBJ1-5; CDR3 protein: CASSQSFGGLQPQHF; CDR3 DNA: TGTGCCAGCAGCCAATCCTTTGGGGGGCTTCAGCCCCAGCATTTT
D gene: .; clone size: .; V gene: TRBV2; J gene: TRBJ1-1; CDR3 protein: CASSGQMNTEAFF; CDR3 DNA: TGTGCCAGCAGTGGGCAGATGAACACTGAAGCTTTCTTT
D gene: .; clone size: .; V gene: TRBV19; J gene: TRBJ2-7; CDR3 protein: CASSTSGSSYEQYF; CDR3 DNA: TGTGCCAGTAGTACCTCAGGGAGCTCCTACGAGCAGTACTTC
D gene: .; clone size: .; V gene: TRBV19; J gene: TRBJ2-1; CDR3 protein: CASSIFQGGEQFF; CDR3 DNA: TGTGCCAGTAGTATATTTCAGGGTGGTGAGCAGTTCTTC
D gene: TRBD1; clone size: few; V gene: TRBV27; J gene: TRBJ1-2; CDR3 protein: CASSLLGGEGYTF; CDR3 DNA: TGTGCCAGCAGTTTACTAGGGGGCGAGGGCTACACCTTC
D gene: .; clone size: .; V gene: TRBV12-3/TRBV12-4; J gene: TRBJ1-3; CDR3 protein: CASSLRYNTIYF; CDR3 DNA: TGTGCCAGCAGTCTGCGGTACAACACCATATATTTT
D gene: TRBD2; clone size: few; V gene: TRBV6-4; J gene: TRBJ2-3; CDR3 protein: CASSVAGGATDTQYF; CDR3 DNA: TGTGCCAGCAGTGTAGCGGGGGGGGCCACAGATACGCAGTATTTT
D gene: .; clone size: once; V gene: TRBV5-1; J gene: TRBJ1-1; CDR3 protein: CASSLDPSREAFF; CDR3 DNA: TGCGCCAGCAGCTTGGACCCCTCCCGTGAAGCTTTCTTT
D gene: .; clone size: .; V gene: TRBV6-2/TRBV6-3; J gene: TRBJ2-7; CDR3 protein: CASSYSGGVHGEQYF; CDR3 DNA: TGTGCCAGCAGTTACTCGGGCGGGGTCCATGGCGAGCAGTACTTC
D gene: TRBD2; clone size: .; V gene: TRBV2; J gene: TRBJ2-1; CDR3 protein: CASSEARSGGPRARGEQFF; CDR3 DNA: TGTGCCAGCAGTGAAGCGCGGAGCGGGGGACCCAGGGCAAGGGGCGAGCAGTTCTTC
D gene: .; clone size: .; V gene: TRBV6-1; J gene: TRBJ1-5; CDR3 protein: CASSEEGGSNQPQHF; CDR3 DNA: TGTGCCAGCAGTGAAGAGGGAGGCAGCAATCAGCCCCAGCATTTT
D gene: .; clone size: .; V gene: TRBV6-2/TRBV6-3; J gene: TRBJ2-6; CDR3 protein: CASCLTGNSGANVLTF; CDR3 DNA: TGTGCCAGCTGCCTGACAGGAAACTCTGGGGCCAACGTCCTGACTTTC
D gene: .; clone size: once; V gene: TRBV5-1; J gene: TRBJ2-2; CDR3 protein: CASSSTDGELFF; CDR3 DNA: TGCGCCAGCAGCTCGACTGACGGGGAGCTGTTTTTT